This note documents a single T cell receptor beta chain sequence. The germline gives CDR1 SGHTA, CDR2 FQGNSA. The CDR3 spans 15 residues. Trimming removed 3 bases at V and 0 bases at J, with 12 bases between. This entry comes from a study of Graves' ophthalmopathy and Graves' hyperthyroidism. RNA served as the template for amplifying TCR beta CDR3 regions. The library came from an HTBI-primed first-round RT-PCR and a second-round multiplex PCR. TCRdb processed the multiplex PCR reads anew with MiXCR; each CDR3 protein has one entry. The data contain about 180,000 distinct CDR3 sequences, 30% to 45% of them singletons.

The sample taken for sequencing was peripheral blood. V usage is TRBV7-2 and J usage is TRBJ2-7; D may be TRBD2 (5 bases). This TCR came from a woman between 40 and 55 years old with Graves' ophthalmopathy. The CDR3 loop is CASSFDGGGSYEQYF. The CDR3 bases are TGTGCCAGCAGCTTCGACGGCGGAGGCTCCTACGAGCAGTACTTC.